This TCR beta chain was identified in a study of cytomegalovirus exposure and HLA in healthy donors. Study-level points and caveats: In a later analysis, HLA-C alleles had the fewest associated TCRs, DRB1 alleles the most. From TCR beta sequences, most subjects' HLA-A and HLA-B alleles were reportedly predicted accurately. The analysis excluded some indistinguishable V segments, including TRBV6-2 and TRBV6-3.

PCR used 60 Vbeta primers and 13 Jbeta primers. The assay was immunoSEQ multiplex PCR, and TCRdb's table has in-frame clones only and misses some. This table holds 90,000 to 140,000 clones, just under 80% found once. Healthy bone marrow donors supplied every sample. A remark on this clone: The antigen remains unidentified.

Trimming pared 4 bases from V and 0 bases from J, leaving 7 bases between. CDR1 SGHNT and CDR2 YENEEA come from the germline V gene. CDR3 length: 15 amino acids. Specimen: PBMCs. The chain joins TRBV11-3 to TRBJ2-6, with a tentative D call TRBD2 (6 bases). The clonotype comes from a man younger than 45 in good health and CMV-seronegative. The CDR3 region is CASSYGGSGANVLTF. CDR3 sequence (DNA): TGTGCCAGCAGCTACGGGGGCTCTGGGGCCAACGTCCTGACTTTC.